This T cell receptor beta chain comes out of a study of Graves' ophthalmopathy and Graves' hyperthyroidism. The length of the CDR3 is 17 residues. The germline V and J ends were trimmed by 6 bases and 4 bases, with 21 bases remaining between them. The germline V gene has CDR1 MRHNA and CDR2 SNTAGT. Using RNA transcripts, the TCR beta CDR3 regions were amplified. HTBI-primed first-round RT-PCR preceded second-round multiplex PCR. TCRdb recomputed calls from the multiplex PCR reads with MiXCR, one row per CDR3 protein. The sample shows roughly 1.1 million distinct CDR3 sequences, 35% to 40% of them seen only once.

The chain recombines TRBV6-4 with TRBJ2-2, with TRBD2 as a possible D gene (5 bases). This sequence was found in an adult man with Graves' hyperthyroidism. The source material was peripheral blood or thyroid tissue (not recorded which). The CDR3 DNA is TGTGCCAGCAGCGAAGATCTAGCCCTACTTACCACCGGGGAGCTGTTTTTT. This codes for CASSEDLALLTTGELFF.